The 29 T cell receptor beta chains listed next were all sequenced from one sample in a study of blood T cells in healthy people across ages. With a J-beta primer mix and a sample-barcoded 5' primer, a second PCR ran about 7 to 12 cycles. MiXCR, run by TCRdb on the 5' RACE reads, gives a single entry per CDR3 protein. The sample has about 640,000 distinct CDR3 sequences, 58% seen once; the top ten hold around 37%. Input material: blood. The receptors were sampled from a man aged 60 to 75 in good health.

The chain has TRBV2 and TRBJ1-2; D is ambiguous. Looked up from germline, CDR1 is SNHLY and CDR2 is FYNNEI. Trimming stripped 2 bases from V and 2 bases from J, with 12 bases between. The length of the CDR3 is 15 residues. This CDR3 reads CASSEWVGQNYGYTF. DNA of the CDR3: TGTGCCAGCAGTGAATGGGTAGGGCAGAACTATGGCTACACCTTC.

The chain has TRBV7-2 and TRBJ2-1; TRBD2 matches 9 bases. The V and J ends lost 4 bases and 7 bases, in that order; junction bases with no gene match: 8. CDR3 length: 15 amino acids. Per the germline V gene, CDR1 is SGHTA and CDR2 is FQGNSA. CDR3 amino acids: CASSSHPSGINEQFF. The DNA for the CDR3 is TGTGCCAGCAGCTCCCACCCTAGCGGGATTAATGAGCAGTTCTTC.

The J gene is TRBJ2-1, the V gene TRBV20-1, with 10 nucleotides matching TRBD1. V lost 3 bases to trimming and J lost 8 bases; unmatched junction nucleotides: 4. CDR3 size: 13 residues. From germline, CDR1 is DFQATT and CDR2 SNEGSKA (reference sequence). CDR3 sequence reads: CSASGTGVYEQFF. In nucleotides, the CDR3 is TGCAGTGCTAGTGGGACAGGGGTATATGAGCAGTTCTTC.

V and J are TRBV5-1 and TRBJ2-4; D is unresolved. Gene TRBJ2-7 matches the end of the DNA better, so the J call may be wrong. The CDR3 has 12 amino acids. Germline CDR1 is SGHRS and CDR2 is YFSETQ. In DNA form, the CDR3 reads TGCGCCAGCAGCCTCGGGTCGGCCGAGCAGTACTTC. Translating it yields CASSLGSAEQYF.

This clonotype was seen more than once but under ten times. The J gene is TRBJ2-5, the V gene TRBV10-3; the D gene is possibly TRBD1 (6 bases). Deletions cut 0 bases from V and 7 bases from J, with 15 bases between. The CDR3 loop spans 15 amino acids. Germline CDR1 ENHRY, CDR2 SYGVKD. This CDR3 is CAISESAVEGGTQYF. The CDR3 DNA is TGTGCCATCAGTGAGTCGGCCGTTGAAGGGGGGACCCAGTACTTC.

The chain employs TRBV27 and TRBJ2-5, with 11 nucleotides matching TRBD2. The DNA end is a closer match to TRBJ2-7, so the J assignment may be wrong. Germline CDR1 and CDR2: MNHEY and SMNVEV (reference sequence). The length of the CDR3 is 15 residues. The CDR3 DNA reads TGTGCCAGCAGTCCCACTAGCGGGGGATGGGACGAGCAGTACTTC. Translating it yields CASSPTSGGWDEQYF.

CDR3 DNA sequence: TGTGCCAGCAGCGTGGGACACTGGAATCAGCCCCAGCATTTT. It specifies CASSVGHWNQPQHF. The chain joins TRBV9 to TRBJ1-5; a possible D gene is TRBD1 (6 bases). In germline, CDR1 is SGDLS, CDR2 YYNGEE. Trimming pared 2 bases from V and 4 bases from J, leaving 10 bases between. This CDR3 is 14 amino acids long.

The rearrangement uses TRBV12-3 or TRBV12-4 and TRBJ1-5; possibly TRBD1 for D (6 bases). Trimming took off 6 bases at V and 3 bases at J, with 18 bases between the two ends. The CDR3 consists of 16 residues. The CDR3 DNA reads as TGTGCCAGCAGCCGCTCCCCAGGGGAAATCAATCAGCCCCAGCATTTT. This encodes CASSRSPGEINQPQHF.

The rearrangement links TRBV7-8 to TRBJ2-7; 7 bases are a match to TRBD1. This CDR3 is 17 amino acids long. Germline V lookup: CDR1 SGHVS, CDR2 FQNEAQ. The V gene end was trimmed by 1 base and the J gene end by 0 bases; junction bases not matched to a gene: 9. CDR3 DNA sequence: TGTGCCAGCAGCTTAGTCTCTGGGGCAGGGGGCTCCTACGAGCAGTACTTC. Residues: CASSLVSGAGGSYEQYF.

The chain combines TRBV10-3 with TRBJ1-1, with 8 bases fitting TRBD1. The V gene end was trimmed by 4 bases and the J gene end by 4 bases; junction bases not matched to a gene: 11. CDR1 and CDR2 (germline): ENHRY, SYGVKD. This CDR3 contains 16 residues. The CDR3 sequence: CAISAATGEGSTEAFF. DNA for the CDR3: TGTGCCATCAGTGCTGCGACAGGGGAGGGTTCCACTGAAGCTTTCTTT.

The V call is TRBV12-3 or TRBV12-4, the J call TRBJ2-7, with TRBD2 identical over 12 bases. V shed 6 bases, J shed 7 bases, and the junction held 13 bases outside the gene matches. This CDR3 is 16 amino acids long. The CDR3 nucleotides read TGTGCCAGCAGGTCACCTAGCGGGGGGGCCAACAATGAGCAGTACTTC. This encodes CASRSPSGGANNEQYF.

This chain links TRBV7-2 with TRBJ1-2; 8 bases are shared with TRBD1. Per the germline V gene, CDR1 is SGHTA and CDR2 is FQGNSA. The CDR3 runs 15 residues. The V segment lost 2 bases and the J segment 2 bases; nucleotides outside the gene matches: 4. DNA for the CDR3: TGTGCCAGCAGCTTAACGACAGGGGCCAACTATGGCTACACCTTC. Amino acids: CASSLTTGANYGYTF.

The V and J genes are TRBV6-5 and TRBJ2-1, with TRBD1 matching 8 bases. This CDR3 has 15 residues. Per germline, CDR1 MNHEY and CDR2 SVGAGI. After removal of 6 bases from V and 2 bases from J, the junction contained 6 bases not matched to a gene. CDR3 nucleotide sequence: TGTGCCAGCAGCTACACGGGACAGGCCTACAATGAGCAGTTCTTC. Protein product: CASSYTGQAYNEQFF.

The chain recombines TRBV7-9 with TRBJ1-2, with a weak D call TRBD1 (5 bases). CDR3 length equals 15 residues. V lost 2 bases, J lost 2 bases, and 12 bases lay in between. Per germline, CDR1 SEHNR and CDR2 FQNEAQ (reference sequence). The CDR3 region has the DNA TGTGCCAGCAGCTTACTCAGTCCAGGGAACTATGGCTACACCTTC. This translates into CASSLLSPGNYGYTF. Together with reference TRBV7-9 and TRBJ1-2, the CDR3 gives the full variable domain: DTGVSQNPRHKITKRGQNVTFRCDPISEHNRLYWYRQTLGQGPEFLTYFQNEAQLEKSRLLSDRFSAERPKGSFSTLEIQRTEQGDSAMYLCASSLLSPGNYGYTFGSGTRLTVV.

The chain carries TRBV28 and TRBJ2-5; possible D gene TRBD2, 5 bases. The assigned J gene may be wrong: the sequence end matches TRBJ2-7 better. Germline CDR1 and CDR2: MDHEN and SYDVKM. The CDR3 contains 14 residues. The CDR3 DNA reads TGTGCCAGCAGTCGCCCCGGGATGTCCTACGAGCAGTACTTC. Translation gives CASSRPGMSYEQYF.

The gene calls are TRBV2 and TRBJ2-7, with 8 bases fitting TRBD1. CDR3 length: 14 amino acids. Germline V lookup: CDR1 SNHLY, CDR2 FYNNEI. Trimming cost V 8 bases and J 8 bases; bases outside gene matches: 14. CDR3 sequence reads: CASGTGTGVNKQYF. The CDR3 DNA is TGTGCCAGCGGAACCGGGACAGGTGTAAACAAGCAGTACTTC.

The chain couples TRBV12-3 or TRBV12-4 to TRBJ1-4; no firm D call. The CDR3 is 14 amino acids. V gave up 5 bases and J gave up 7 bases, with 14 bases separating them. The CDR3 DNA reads TGTGCCAGCAGTGGCACAGCCAGTGGTGAAAAACTGTTTTTT. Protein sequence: CASSGTASGEKLFF.

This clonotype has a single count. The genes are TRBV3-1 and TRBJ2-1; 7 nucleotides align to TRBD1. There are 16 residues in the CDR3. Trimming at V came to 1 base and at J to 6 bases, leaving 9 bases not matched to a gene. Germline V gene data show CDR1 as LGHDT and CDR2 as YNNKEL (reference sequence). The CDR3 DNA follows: TGTGCCAGCAGCCAAGGTTTTGGGACAGCGCTCAATGAGCAGTTCTTC. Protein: CASSQGFGTALNEQFF.

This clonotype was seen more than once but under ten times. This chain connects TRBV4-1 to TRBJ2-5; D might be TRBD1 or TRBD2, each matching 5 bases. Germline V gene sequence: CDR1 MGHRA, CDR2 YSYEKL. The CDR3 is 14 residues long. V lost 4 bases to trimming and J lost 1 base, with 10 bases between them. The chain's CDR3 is CASSPQGVQETQYF. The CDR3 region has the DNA TGCGCCAGCAGCCCTCAGGGAGTCCAAGAGACCCAGTACTTC.

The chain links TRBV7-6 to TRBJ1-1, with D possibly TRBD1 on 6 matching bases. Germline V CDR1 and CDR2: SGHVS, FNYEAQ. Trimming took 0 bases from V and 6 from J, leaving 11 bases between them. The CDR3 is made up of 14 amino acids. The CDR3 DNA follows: TGTGCCAGCAGCTTAGCCGATGGGACATCTGAAGCTTTCTTT. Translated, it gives CASSLADGTSEAFF.

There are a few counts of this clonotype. Here the CDR3 DNA reads TGCGCCAGCAGCTTGGTGGGGGTTAATGAGCAGTTCTTC. Protein product: CASSLVGVNEQFF. The chain combines TRBV5-1 with TRBJ2-1; D may be TRBD1 or TRBD2 (5 bases each). Trimming left V 0 bases short and J 7 bases short, with 8 bases between. The CDR3 contains 13 residues. Germline CDR1 and CDR2: SGHRS and YFSETQ.

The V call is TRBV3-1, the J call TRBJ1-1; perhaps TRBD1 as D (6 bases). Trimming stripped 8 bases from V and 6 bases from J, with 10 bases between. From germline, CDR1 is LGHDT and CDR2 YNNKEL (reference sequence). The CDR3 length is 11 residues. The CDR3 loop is CASQGLSEAFF. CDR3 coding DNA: TGTGCCAGCCAGGGGTTGTCTGAAGCTTTCTTT.

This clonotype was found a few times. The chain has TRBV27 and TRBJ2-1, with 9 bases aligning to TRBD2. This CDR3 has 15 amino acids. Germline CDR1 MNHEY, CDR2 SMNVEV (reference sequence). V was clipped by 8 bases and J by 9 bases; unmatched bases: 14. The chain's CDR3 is CASSSPGLATFEQFF. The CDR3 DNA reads TGTGCCAGCTCTAGCCCCGGACTAGCGACCTTTGAGCAGTTCTTC.

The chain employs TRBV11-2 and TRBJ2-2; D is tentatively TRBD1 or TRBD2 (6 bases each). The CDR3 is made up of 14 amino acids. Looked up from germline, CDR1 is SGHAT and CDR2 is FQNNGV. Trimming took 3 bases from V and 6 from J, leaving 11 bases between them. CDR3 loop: CASSFQGRSGELFF. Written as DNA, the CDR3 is TGTGCCAGCAGCTTTCAGGGGAGGTCCGGGGAGCTGTTTTTT.

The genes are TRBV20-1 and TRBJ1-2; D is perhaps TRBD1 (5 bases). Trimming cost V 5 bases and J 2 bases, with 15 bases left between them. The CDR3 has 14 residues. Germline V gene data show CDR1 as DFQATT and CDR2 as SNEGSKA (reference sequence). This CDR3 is CSAPRAGLNYGYTF. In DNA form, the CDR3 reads TGCAGTGCTCCCCGGGCAGGGTTAAACTATGGCTACACCTTC.

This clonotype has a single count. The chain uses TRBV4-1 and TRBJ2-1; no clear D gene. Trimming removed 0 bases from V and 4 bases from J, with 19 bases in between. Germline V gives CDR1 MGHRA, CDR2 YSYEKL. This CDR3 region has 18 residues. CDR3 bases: TGCGCCAGCAGCCAAGATCTTATACGGACCCTCCATTACAATGAGCAGTTCTTC. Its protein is CASSQDLIRTLHYNEQFF.

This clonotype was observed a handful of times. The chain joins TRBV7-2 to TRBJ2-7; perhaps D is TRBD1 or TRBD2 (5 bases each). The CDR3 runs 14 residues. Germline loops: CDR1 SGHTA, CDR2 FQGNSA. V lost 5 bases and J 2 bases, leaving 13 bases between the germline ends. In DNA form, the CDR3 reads TGTGCCAGCAGCATAGGGACGGGGCCCTACGAGCAGTACTTC. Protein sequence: CASSIGTGPYEQYF.

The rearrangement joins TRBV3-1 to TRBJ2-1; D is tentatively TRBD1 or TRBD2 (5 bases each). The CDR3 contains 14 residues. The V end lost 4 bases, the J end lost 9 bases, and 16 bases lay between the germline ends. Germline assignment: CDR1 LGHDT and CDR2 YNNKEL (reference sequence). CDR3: CASSPPGPYGEQFF. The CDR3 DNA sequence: TGTGCCAGCAGCCCACCGGGACCCTATGGTGAGCAGTTCTTC.

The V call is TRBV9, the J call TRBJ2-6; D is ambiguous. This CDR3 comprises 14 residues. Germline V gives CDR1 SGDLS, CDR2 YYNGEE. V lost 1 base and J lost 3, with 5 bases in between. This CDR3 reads CASSVSGGANVLTF. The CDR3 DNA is TGTGCCAGCAGCGTAAGTGGTGGGGCCAACGTCCTGACTTTC.